The rows below give T cell receptor beta chains drawn from one sample of a study of cytomegalovirus exposure and HLA in healthy donors. TCRdb's copy holds only in-frame clones and misses some; the assay was immunoSEQ multiplex PCR. The top ten hold 2.5% to 3.5% of the sample, which has tens of thousands of clones, approximately 80% seen once. The sample taken for sequencing was PBMCs. The receptors shown here come from a woman between 25 and 40 years old in good health and CMV-seronegative. Each CDR3 is given with its conserved first and last residue. The order of the fields is V gene, J gene, CDR3 protein.

TRBV28	TRBJ1-5	CASSSLGGAVYGQPQHF
TRBV5-4	TRBJ1-1	CASSLGWLPNTEAFF
TRBV19	TRBJ2-3	CASSSSGTGGTDTQYF
TRBV28	TRBJ2-3	CASSKGGAGTDTQYF
TRBV7-2	TRBJ1-6	CASSLESRSFVHSPLHF
TRBV27	-	CASSLSNRGTYEQYF
TRBV6-1	TRBJ1-1	CASRVQGALTEAFF
TRBV2	TRBJ1-6	CASSERGGENSPLHF
TRBV5-1	TRBJ1-4	CASSLAQNEKLFF
TRBV10-3	TRBJ1-2	CAISGSESGYGYTF
TRBV6-1	TRBJ2-5	CASSGRGATQYF
TRBV5-6	TRBJ1-1	CASSWTGMYTEAFF
TRBV7-2	TRBJ1-4	CASSLGQGVREKLFF
TRBV19	TRBJ2-5	CASSSTGGGGAGETQYF
TRBV7-9	TRBJ2-7	CASSQHTTDSYEQYF
TRBV5-1	TRBJ1-2	CASSLVQGVNGYTF
TRBV10-3	TRBJ2-7	CAISFDRGPYEQYF
TRBV7-2	TRBJ2-3	CASSAASGGAGTQYF
TRBV29-1	TRBJ1-2	CSATGGYGYTF
TRBV5-1	TRBJ1-6	CASSFTDSYNSPLHF
TRBV5-8	TRBJ1-1	CASGSAWARDLHDRSEAFF
TRBV10-3	TRBJ1-2	CAISAGNPLFSYGYTF
TRBV28	TRBJ1-2	CASSQGQTYGYTF
TRBV7-9	TRBJ1-2	CASSLGTGTGINYGYTF
TRBV6-5	TRBJ1-5	CASSPRGRGNQPQHF
TRBV6-5	TRBJ1-2	CASSYDNRAGSYTF
TRBV19	TRBJ1-2	CASSIRGVNYGYTF
TRBV19	TRBJ2-7	CASSTTPRLAGAYEQYF
TRBV7-6	TRBJ2-7	CASSRLWTAEQYF
TRBV10-3	TRBJ2-7	CAISESGASYEQYF
TRBV7-9	TRBJ1-2	CASSLDTHYGYTF
TRBV2	TRBJ2-7	CASSGGQSNYEQYF
TRBV10-2	TRBJ1-1	CASSDGTGSYRVYMNTEAFF